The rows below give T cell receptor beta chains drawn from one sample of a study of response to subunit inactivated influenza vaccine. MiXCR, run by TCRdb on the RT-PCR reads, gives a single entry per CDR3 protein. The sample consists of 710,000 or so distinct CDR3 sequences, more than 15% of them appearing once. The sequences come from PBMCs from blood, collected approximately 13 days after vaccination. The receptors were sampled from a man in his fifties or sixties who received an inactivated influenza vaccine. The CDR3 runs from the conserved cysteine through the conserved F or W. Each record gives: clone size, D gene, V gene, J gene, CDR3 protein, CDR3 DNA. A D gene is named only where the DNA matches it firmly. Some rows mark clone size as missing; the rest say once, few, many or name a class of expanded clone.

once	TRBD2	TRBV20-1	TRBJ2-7	CSAKLAELFYEQYF	TGCAGTGCTAAACTAGCGGAGCTTTTCTACGAGCAGTACTTC
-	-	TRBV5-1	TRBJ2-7	CASSLAPQVTSSYEQYF	TGCGCCAGCAGCTTGGCCCCACAGGTTACAAGCTCCTACGAGCAGTACTTC
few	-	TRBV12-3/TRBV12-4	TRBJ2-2	CASSLRGPGFVAGELFF	TGTGCCAGCAGTTTACGGGGGCCCGGGTTCGTAGCCGGGGAGCTGTTTTTT
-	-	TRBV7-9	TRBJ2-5	CASRRDRLAGERETQYF	TGTGCCAGCAGACGGGACAGGTTAGCGGGAGAGAGGGAGACCCAGTACTTC
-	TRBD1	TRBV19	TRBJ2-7	CASSMLMMTGTYEQYF	TGTGCCAGTAGTATGCTGATGATGACAGGGACCTACGAGCAGTACTTC
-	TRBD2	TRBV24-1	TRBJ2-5	CATSDRSGGTETQYF	TGTGCCACCAGTGATCGGAGCGGGGGAACGGAGACCCAGTACTTC
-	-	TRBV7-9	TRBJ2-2	CASSGRKKNTGELFF	TGTGCCAGCAGCGGGAGGAAGAAGAACACCGGGGAGCTGTTTTTT
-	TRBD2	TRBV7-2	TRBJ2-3	CASSSRSSGTQYF	TGTGCCAGCAGCTCCCGATCTAGCGGGACGCAGTATTTT
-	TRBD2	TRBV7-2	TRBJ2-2	CASSQGLAGGSGELFF	TGTGCCAGCAGCCAGGGACTAGCGGGAGGGTCCGGGGAGCTGTTTTTT
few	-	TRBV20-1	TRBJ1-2	CSPGPDGYTF	TGCAGCCCCGGTCCTGATGGCTACACCTTC
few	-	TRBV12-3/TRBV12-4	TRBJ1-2	CASSPSGGQVYGYTF	TGTGCCAGCAGCCCCTCCGGGGGGCAAGTCTATGGCTACACCTTC
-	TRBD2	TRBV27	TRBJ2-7	CASSYGLAAEQYF	TGTGCCAGCAGTTACGGACTAGCGGCCGAGCAGTACTTC
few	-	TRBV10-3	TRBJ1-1	CAISVGVNTEAFF	TGTGCCATCAGTGTGGGAGTGAACACTGAAGCTTTCTTT
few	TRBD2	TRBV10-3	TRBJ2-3	CATTLGGRTDTQYF	TGTGCCACCACCTTGGGCGGGAGGACAGATACGCAGTATTTT
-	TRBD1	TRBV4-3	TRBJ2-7	CASSQVQGAEQYF	TGCGCCAGCAGCCAAGTGCAGGGGGCCGAGCAGTACTTC
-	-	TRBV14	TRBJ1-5	CASSQLSPGTAYSNQPQHF	TGTGCCAGCAGCCAACTTAGTCCAGGGACGGCTTATAGCAATCAGCCCCAGCATTTT
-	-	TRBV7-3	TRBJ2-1	CASSSEGQLYNEQFF	TGTGCCAGCAGCTCGGAGGGGCAGCTTTACAATGAGCAGTTCTTC
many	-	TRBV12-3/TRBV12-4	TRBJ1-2	CASSLGGRGYGYTF	TGTGCCAGCAGTTTGGGGGGCCGGGGCTATGGCTACACCTTC
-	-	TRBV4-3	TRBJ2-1	CASSPRGPLGNEQFF	TGCGCCAGCAGCCCAAGGGGCCCCCTGGGGAATGAGCAGTTCTTC
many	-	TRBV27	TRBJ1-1	CASRPVMGDGLDEAFF	TGTGCCAGCAGGCCGGTGATGGGGGACGGTTTAGATGAAGCTTTCTTT
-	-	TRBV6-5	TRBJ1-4	CASSYSPGTSGEKLFF	TGTGCCAGCAGTTACTCTCCGGGAACGAGCGGTGAAAAACTGTTTTTT
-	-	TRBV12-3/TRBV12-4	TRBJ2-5	CASSRTGSRETQYF	TGTGCCAGCAGCCGTACAGGGTCGAGAGAGACCCAGTACTTC
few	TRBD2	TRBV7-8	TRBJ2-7	CASSSTSGTTYEQYF	TGTGCCAGCAGTTCGACTAGCGGGACTACCTACGAGCAGTACTTC
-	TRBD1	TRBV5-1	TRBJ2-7	CASAGGYEQYF	TGCGCCAGCGCAGGGGGATACGAGCAGTACTTC
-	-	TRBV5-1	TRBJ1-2	CASQKGEEGYTF	TGCGCCAGCCAAAAAGGGGAGGAAGGCTACACCTTC
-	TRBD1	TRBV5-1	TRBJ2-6	CASSLVTGGLVSGANVLTF	TGCGCCAGCAGCTTGGTGACAGGGGGCCTCGTCTCTGGGGCCAACGTCCTGACTTTC
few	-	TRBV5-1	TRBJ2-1	CASSLTAGNSYNEQFF	TGCGCCAGCAGCTTGACCGCGGGAAACTCCTACAATGAGCAGTTCTTC
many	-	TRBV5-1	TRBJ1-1	CASSPLGESTEAFF	TGCGCCAGCAGCCCCCTGGGCGAGAGTACAGAAGCTTTCTTT
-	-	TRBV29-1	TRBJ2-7	CSVKLAQSSYEQYF	TGCAGCGTGAAGCTAGCGCAGAGCTCCTACGAGCAGTACTTC
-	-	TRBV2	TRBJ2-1	CARQVKSQYPPYNEQFF	TGTGCCCGACAAGTTAAATCACAGTACCCCCCCTACAATGAGCAGTTCTTC
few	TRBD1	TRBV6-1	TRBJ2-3	CASSDGTGAQYF	TGTGCCAGCAGTGATGGGACAGGGGCGCAGTATTTT
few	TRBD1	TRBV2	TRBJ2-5	CASRDTGGLETQYF	TGTGCCAGCAGAGACACAGGGGGCTTGGAGACCCAGTACTTC
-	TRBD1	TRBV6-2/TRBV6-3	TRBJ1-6	CASVDRSNSPLHF	TGTGCCAGCGTGGACAGGTCAAATTCACCCCTCCACTTT
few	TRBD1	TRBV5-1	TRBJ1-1	CASSLAGTGQAEAFF	TGCGCCAGCAGCTTGGCCGGGACAGGGCAAGCTGAAGCTTTCTTT
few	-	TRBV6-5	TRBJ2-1	CASSLPGLTTNEQFF	TGTGCCAGCAGTCTACCGGGACTGACGACAAATGAGCAGTTCTTC
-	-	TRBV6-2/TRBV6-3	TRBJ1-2	CASSYVGVPGYGYTF	TGTGCCAGCAGTTACGTCGGAGTCCCCGGCTATGGCTACACCTTC
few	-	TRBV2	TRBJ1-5	CASSGGIWGNQPQHF	TGTGCCAGCAGTGGGGGAATTTGGGGTAATCAGCCCCAGCATTTT
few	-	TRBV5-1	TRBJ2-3	CASSSRAYTDTQYF	TGCGCCAGCAGCTCCAGGGCTTACACAGATACGCAGTATTTT
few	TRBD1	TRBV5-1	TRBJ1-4	CASSWTGLPNEKLFF	TGCGCCAGCAGCTGGACAGGGCTACCCAATGAAAAACTGTTTTTT
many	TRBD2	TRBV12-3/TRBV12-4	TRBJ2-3	CATLLGLAFSDTQYF	TGTGCCACCCTCTTGGGACTAGCTTTCTCAGATACGCAGTATTTT
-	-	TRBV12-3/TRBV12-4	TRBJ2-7	CASSLGIPSEQYF	TGTGCCAGCAGTTTAGGGATCCCCTCCGAGCAGTACTTC
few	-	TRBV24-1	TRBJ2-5	CATSDPAGVQETQYF	TGTGCCACCAGTGATCCCGCCGGGGTCCAAGAGACCCAGTACTTC
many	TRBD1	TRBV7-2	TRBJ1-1	CASSPMTGHREAFF	TGTGCCAGCAGCCCGATGACAGGGCATCGGGAAGCTTTCTTT
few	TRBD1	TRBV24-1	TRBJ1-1	CATSDLGTGGAFF	TGTGCCACCAGTGATTTGGGGACAGGTGGAGCTTTCTTT
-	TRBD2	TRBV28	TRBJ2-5	CASSSSGPRKETQYF	TGTGCCAGCAGTTCTAGCGGCCCCAGAAAAGAGACCCAGTACTTC
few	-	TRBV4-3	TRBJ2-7	CASSQDWAASYEQYF	TGCGCCAGCAGCCAAGATTGGGCAGCCTCCTACGAGCAGTACTTC
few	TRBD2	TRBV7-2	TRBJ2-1	CASSVTSETYNEQFF	TGTGCCAGCAGCGTGACTAGCGAAACCTACAATGAGCAGTTCTTC
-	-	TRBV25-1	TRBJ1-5	CAASSGDQPQHF	TGTGCCGCCAGTAGCGGAGATCAGCCCCAGCATTTT
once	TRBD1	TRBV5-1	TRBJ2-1	CASSAGTGDYNEQFF	TGCGCCAGCAGCGCCGGGACAGGAGATTACAATGAGCAGTTCTTC
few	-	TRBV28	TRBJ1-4	CASHDKNNEKLFF	TGTGCCAGCCACGACAAGAATAATGAAAAACTGTTTTTT
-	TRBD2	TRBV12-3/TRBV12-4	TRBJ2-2	CASRGLAGSTTGELFF	TGTGCCAGCAGGGGACTAGCGGGATCGACCACCGGGGAGCTGTTTTTT
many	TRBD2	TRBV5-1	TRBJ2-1	CASSLGGGVGNEQFF	TGCGCCAGCAGCTTAGGCGGGGGGGTCGGCAATGAGCAGTTCTTC